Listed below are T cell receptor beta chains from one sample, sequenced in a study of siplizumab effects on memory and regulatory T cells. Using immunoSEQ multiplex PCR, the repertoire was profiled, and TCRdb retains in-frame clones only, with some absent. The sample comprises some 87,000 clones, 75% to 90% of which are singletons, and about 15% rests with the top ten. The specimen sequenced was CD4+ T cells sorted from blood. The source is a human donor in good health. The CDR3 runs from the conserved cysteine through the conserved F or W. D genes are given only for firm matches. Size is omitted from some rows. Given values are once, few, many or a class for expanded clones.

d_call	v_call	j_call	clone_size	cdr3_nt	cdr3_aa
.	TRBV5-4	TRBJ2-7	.	TGTGCCAGCAGCTTGGTTGGGGGGTCTGACGAGCAGTACTTC	CASSLVGGSDEQYF
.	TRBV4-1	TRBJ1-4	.	TGCGCCAGCAGCCAAGATTTTGGCGAAAAACTGTTTTTT	CASSQDFGEKLFF
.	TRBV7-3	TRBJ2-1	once	TGTGCCAGCAGCCCTATAGGGTCCTCCTACAATGAGCAGTTCTTC	CASSPIGSSYNEQFF
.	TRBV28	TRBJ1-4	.	TGTGCCAGCAGTTCCCCCAGGGGCCCAACTAATGAAAAACTGTTTTTT	CASSSPRGPTNEKLFF
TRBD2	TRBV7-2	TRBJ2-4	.	TGTGCCAGCAGCTTAAGGCGGGAGGGCCGGTCGACGGGGGAAAACATTCAGTACTTC	CASSLRREGRSTGENIQYF
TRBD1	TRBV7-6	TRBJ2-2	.	TGTGCCAGCAGCCGACAGGGGAACACCGGGGAGCTGTTTTTT	CASSRQGNTGELFF
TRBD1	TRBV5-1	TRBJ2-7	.	TGCGCCAGCAGCTCGACAGGGGCATCTGGGTCCTACGAGCAGTACTTC	CASSSTGASGSYEQYF
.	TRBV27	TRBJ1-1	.	TGTGCCAGCAGTTTTCCGGGGGGCGCTGAAGCTTTCTTT	CASSFPGGAEAFF
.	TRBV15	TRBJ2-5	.	TGTGCCACCAGCAGAGGTGTGACGCGGGACGGGCAAGAGACCCAGTACTTC	CATSRGVTRDGQETQYF
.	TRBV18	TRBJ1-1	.	TGTGCCAGCTCACCACGAGAGGGCAGGGAGGCTTTCTTT	CASSPREGREAFF
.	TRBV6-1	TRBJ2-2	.	TGTGCCAGCAGTGATCAAAGGAAGGGGTCGGGCACCGGGGAGCTGTTTTTT	CASSDQRKGSGTGELFF
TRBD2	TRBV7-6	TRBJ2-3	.	TGTGCCAGCAGCTTAGAGCCTAGCGGGAGTACAGATACGCAGTATTTT	CASSLEPSGSTDTQYF
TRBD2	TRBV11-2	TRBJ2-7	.	TGTGCCAGCAGCCCGCGGACTAGCTTTTCCTACGAGCAGTACTTC	CASSPRTSFSYEQYF
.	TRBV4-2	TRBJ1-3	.	TGTGCCAGCAGCCAACTCAGTGGGCCCTCTGGAAACACCATATATTTT	CASSQLSGPSGNTIYF
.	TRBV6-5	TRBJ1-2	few	TGTGCCAGCCGAAGGGACGCTAACTATGGCTACACCTTC	CASRRDANYGYTF
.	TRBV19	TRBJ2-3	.	TGTGCCAGTAGTATCAAGGGGCTGGACACAGATACGCAGTATTTT	CASSIKGLDTDTQYF
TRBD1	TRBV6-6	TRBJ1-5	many	TGTGCCAGCAGCAGGGGACAGGCCGACAATCAGCCCCAGCATTTT	CASSRGQADNQPQHF
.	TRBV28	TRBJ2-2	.	TGTGCCAGCAGTTTACGGACCGGGGAGCTGTTTTTT	CASSLRTGELFF
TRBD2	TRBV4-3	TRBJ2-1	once	TGCGCCAGCAGCCAAGATATCGCTAGCGGCTACAATGAGCAGTTCTTC	CASSQDIASGYNEQFF
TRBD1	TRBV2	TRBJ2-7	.	TGTGCCAGCAGTCGACAGGGATACGAGCAGTACTTC	CASSRQGYEQYF
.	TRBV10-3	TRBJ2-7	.	TGTGCCATCGCCATTGAGGGTTATTCCTACGAGCAGTACTTC	CAIAIEGYSYEQYF
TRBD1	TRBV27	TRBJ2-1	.	TGTGCCAGCAGTTTACAGGGGGCGGACAATGAGCAGTTCTTC	CASSLQGADNEQFF
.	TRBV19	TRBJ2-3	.	TGTGCCAGTAGTATCCGGGTTGGGTCAGATACGCAGTATTTT	CASSIRVGSDTQYF
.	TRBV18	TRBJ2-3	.	TGTGCCAGCTCACCTAACCCCGCAGATACGCAGTATTTT	CASSPNPADTQYF
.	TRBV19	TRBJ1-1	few	TGTGCCAGCAAGGGGGATGTCGACGCTGAAGCTTTCTTT	CASKGDVDAEAFF
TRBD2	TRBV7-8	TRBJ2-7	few	TGTGCCAGCAGCGCCGGACTAGCAGCCTACGAGCAGTACTTC	CASSAGLAAYEQYF
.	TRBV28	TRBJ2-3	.	TGTGCCAGCAGTCCTTCAGGGCGATTCACAGATACGCAGTATTTT	CASSPSGRFTDTQYF
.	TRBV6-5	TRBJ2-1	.	TGTGCCAGCGGAGGTTCCAATGAGCAGTTCTTC	CASGGSNEQFF
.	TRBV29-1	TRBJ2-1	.	TGCAGCGGGAGATGGGTCTACAATGAGCAGTTCTTC	CSGRWVYNEQFF
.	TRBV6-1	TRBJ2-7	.	TGTGCCAGCAGTCCCAGACAGGGCTCCGGGAGCGAGCAGTACTTC	CASSPRQGSGSEQYF
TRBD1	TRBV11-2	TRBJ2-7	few	TGTGCCAGCAGCCTCGGGACAGGGACTCGTGAGCAGTACTTC	CASSLGTGTREQYF
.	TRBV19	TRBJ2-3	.	TGTGCCAGTAGTATCCAGGGCGCAGATACGCAGTATTTT	CASSIQGADTQYF
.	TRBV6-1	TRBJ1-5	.	TGTGCCAGCACCGGACAGCTCAATCAGCCCCAGCATTTT	CASTGQLNQPQHF
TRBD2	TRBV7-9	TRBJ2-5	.	TGTGCCAGCAGCCCGGGGACTAGTCGCCAAGAGACCCAGTACTTC	CASSPGTSRQETQYF
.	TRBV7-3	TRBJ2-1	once	TGTGCCAGCAGCTTAACCATCCGGCGTGATGCATACAATGAGCAGTTCTTC	CASSLTIRRDAYNEQFF
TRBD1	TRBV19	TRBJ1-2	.	TGTGCCAGTAGTCTGGCAGGGGGCGCTTTCAACTATGGCTACACCTTC	CASSLAGGAFNYGYTF
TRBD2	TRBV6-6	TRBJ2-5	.	TGTGCCACTTCTCGGCCTAGCGGATCCCAAGAGACCCAGTACTTC	CATSRPSGSQETQYF
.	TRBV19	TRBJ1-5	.	TGTGCCAGTAGTATCCTACTGGGGGGATATCAGCCCCAGCATTTT	CASSILLGGYQPQHF
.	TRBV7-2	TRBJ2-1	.	TGTGCCAGCAGCTTATTGGGTTACAATGAACAGTTCTTC	CASSLLGYNEQFF
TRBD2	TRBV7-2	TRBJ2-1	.	TGTGCCAGCGGCCGAGGGACTAGCGGGACGTACAATGAGCAGTTCTTC	CASGRGTSGTYNEQFF
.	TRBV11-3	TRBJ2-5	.	TGTGCCAGCAGCGTCCGGGACGGGGGAGAGACCCAGTACTTC	CASSVRDGGETQYF
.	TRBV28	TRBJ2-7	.	TGTGCCAGCAGTTTACAGGGGCCAAGTTACGAGCAGTACTTC	CASSLQGPSYEQYF
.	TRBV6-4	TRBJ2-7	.	TGTGCCAGCAGTGAAACTGTCGTGGACATCCTCTACGAGCAGTACTTC	CASSETVVDILYEQYF
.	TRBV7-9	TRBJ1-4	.	TGTGCCAGCAGCTTGGTATATAGGAGTTATGAAAAACTGTTTTTT	CASSLVYRSYEKLFF
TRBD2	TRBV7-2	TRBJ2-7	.	TGTGCCAGCAGCTATACTAGCGGGGGCTCCTACGAGCAGTACTTC	CASSYTSGGSYEQYF
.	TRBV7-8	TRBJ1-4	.	TGTGCCAGCAGCTCCCCCCTATCTAAACTGTTTTTT	CASSSPLSKLFF
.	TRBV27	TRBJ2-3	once	TGTGCCAGCAGTTTATCTACTAGCATAGATACGCAGTATTTT	CASSLSTSIDTQYF
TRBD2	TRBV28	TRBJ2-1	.	TGTGCCAGCAGTTTGACTAGCGGGAAATGGTTCTTC	CASSLTSGKWFF
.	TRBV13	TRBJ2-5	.	TGTGCCAGCAGTGCGGAGACCCAGTACTTC	CASSAETQYF
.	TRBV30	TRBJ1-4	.	TGTGCCTGGAGTGTATTTCAGGGTTCGAAACTGTTTTTT	CAWSVFQGSKLFF
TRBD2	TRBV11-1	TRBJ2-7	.	TGTGCCAGCAGCCCCGTTAGCGGGAGTTACAACGAGCAGTACTTC	CASSPVSGSYNEQYF
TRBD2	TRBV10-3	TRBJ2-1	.	TGTGCCATCAGTGGGGCACGCTCCGGGACTAGCGGGTATGAGCAGTTCTTC	CAISGARSGTSGYEQFF
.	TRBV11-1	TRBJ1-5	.	TGTGCCAGCAGCTTAAGAATGGGATCGCCCCAGCATTTT	CASSLRMGSPQHF
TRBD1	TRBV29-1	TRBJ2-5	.	TGCAGCACCGACACAGGGGCAGAGACCCAGTACTTC	CSTDTGAETQYF
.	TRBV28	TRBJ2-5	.	TGTGCCAGCAGTTTCCTTTCCGCGATTCAAGAGACCCAGTACTTC	CASSFLSAIQETQYF
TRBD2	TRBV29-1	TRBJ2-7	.	TGCAGCGTAAAAATGGGACGCCTGCGGGAGGGCTACGAGCAGTACTTC	CSVKMGRLREGYEQYF